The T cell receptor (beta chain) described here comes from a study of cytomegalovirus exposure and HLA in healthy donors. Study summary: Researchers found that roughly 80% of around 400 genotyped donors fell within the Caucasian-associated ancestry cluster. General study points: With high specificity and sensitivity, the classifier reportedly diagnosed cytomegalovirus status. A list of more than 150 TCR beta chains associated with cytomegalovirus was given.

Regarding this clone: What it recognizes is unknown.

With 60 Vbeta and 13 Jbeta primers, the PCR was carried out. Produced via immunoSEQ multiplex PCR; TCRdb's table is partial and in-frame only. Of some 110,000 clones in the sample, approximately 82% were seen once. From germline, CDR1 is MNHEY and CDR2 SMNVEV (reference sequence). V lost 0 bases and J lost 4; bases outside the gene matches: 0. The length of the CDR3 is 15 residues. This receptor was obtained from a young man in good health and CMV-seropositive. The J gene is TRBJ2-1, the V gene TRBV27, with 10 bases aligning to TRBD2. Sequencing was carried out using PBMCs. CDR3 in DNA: TGTGCCAGCAGTTTATCGACTAGCGGGTACAATGAGCAGTTCTTC. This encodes CASSLSTSGYNEQFF.